This TCR beta chain came from a study of T-cell memory formation after mild COVID-19. Study context: For the most part, TCR clusters were specific to one donor. Study-level findings and limits: Researchers found some responding clones in pre-infection memory, a sign that cross-reactive memory joined. Later expanders leaned toward CD4+, whereas clones contracting from day 15 to 85 were balanced CD4/CD8.

Trimming pared 6 bases from V and 5 bases from J, leaving 16 bases between. In germline, CDR1 is MNHEY, CDR2 SVGEGT. The CDR3 has 14 residues. Comment on this clonotype: The antigen remains undetermined.

Constant-segment primers and 5'RACE yielded cDNA libraries for TCR alpha and TCR beta, each carrying sample barcodes and UMIs. TCRdb passed the 5' RACE reads through MiXCR, listing each CDR3 protein once. The table records about 350,000 distinct CDR3 sequences, around 15% of them present only once. The sequencing input was PBMCs or a T cell subset sorted from them (not recorded which). This clonotype originated in a man between 18 and 29 years old who had mild COVID-19 (a few samples of this study predate the infection). Cell type and time point are not known. The rearrangement joins TRBV6-2 or TRBV6-3 to TRBJ2-5; D is tentatively TRBD1 or TRBD2 (5 bases each). CDR3 DNA: TGTGCCAGCAGGCGTAACCCGGGGCCCGAGACCCAGTACTTC. The encoded protein is CASRRNPGPETQYF.